These T cell receptor beta chains were read from a single sample in a study of Graves' ophthalmopathy and Graves' hyperthyroidism. TCRdb passed the multiplex PCR reads through MiXCR, listing each CDR3 protein once. The sample carries 150,000 or so distinct CDR3 sequences, 30% to 45% recorded once. The specimen sequenced was peripheral blood. Every receptor here comes from a woman aged 40-49 years with Graves' ophthalmopathy. CDR3s include the opening cysteine and the closing phenylalanine or tryptophan. A D gene is named only where the DNA matches it firmly. Rows give clone size only sometimes, using once, few, many, or a class for an expanded clone.

D gene: TRBD1; J gene: TRBJ1-2; V gene: TRBV19; clone size: once; CDR3 DNA: TGTGCCAGTAGTCTGACAGGGGGCGGCTACACCTTC; CDR3 protein: CASSLTGGGYTF
D gene: -; J gene: TRBJ1-5; V gene: TRBV4-3; clone size: many; CDR3 DNA: TGCGCCAGCAGCCAAGACAGGGGATCGGATCAGCCCCAGCATTTT; CDR3 protein: CASSQDRGSDQPQHF
D gene: TRBD1; J gene: TRBJ1-2; V gene: TRBV10-3; clone size: many; CDR3 DNA: TGTGCCATCACCCGCGGACAGGGTGACTATGGCTGCACCTTC; CDR3 protein: CAITRGQGDYGCTF
D gene: -; J gene: TRBJ1-2; V gene: TRBV6-1; clone size: many; CDR3 DNA: TGTGCCAGCAGTACCCTTGGCGGCTACACCTTC; CDR3 protein: CASSTLGGYTF
D gene: -; J gene: TRBJ1-2; V gene: TRBV2; clone size: -; CDR3 DNA: TGTGCCAGCAAGGCCCACACGCCTTATGGCTACACCTTC; CDR3 protein: CASKAHTPYGYTF
D gene: -; J gene: TRBJ1-6; V gene: TRBV12-3/TRBV12-4; clone size: few; CDR3 DNA: TGTGCCAGCAGTTTGTCTCGACCTTCACCCCTCCACTTT; CDR3 protein: CASSLSRPSPLHF
D gene: -; J gene: TRBJ1-1; V gene: TRBV20-1; clone size: many; CDR3 DNA: TGCAGTGCTACAGGGGTTGGAACTGAAGCTTTCTTT; CDR3 protein: CSATGVGTEAFF
D gene: TRBD1; J gene: TRBJ1-1; V gene: TRBV7-2; clone size: -; CDR3 DNA: TGTGCCAGCAGCAAGGACAGGGACGGCGGAGCTTTCTTT; CDR3 protein: CASSKDRDGGAFF
D gene: TRBD1; J gene: TRBJ2-5; V gene: TRBV30; clone size: few; CDR3 DNA: TGTGCCTGGAGTGTACCGGGACAGGCCCAAGAGACCCAGTACTTC; CDR3 protein: CAWSVPGQAQETQYF
D gene: -; J gene: TRBJ1-6; V gene: TRBV27; clone size: many; CDR3 DNA: TGTGCCAGCAGTTACACAGCTAATTCACCCCTCCACTTT; CDR3 protein: CASSYTANSPLHF
D gene: -; J gene: TRBJ2-7; V gene: TRBV24-1; clone size: -; CDR3 DNA: TGTGCCACCAGTGAGGACGGTCACTCCTACGAGCAGTACTTC; CDR3 protein: CATSEDGHSYEQYF
D gene: -; J gene: TRBJ2-2; V gene: TRBV7-9; clone size: -; CDR3 DNA: TGTGCCAGCAGGGCCTCCGCGAACACCGGGGAGCTGTTTTTT; CDR3 protein: CASRASANTGELFF
D gene: TRBD1; J gene: TRBJ1-1; V gene: TRBV6-5; clone size: once; CDR3 DNA: TGTGCCAGCAGTTATTCGACAGGGCCGATCCAGAACACTGAAGCTTTCTTT; CDR3 protein: CASSYSTGPIQNTEAFF
D gene: -; J gene: TRBJ1-1; V gene: TRBV12-3/TRBV12-4; clone size: many; CDR3 DNA: TGTGCCAGCAGTTCCTACCCAACGGACATGAACACTGAAGCTTTCTTT; CDR3 protein: CASSSYPTDMNTEAFF
D gene: TRBD1; J gene: TRBJ1-2; V gene: TRBV27; clone size: many; CDR3 DNA: TGTGCCAGCAGCCCTGAAGCCGGGACAGGGGGATCTAACTATGGCTACACCTTC; CDR3 protein: CASSPEAGTGGSNYGYTF
D gene: -; J gene: TRBJ2-5; V gene: TRBV28; clone size: -; CDR3 DNA: TGTGCCAGCAGCCTTCTGGGGGGGCGGGAGACCCAGTACTTC; CDR3 protein: CASSLLGGRETQYF
D gene: TRBD1; J gene: TRBJ1-5; V gene: TRBV5-1; clone size: many; CDR3 DNA: TGCGCCAGCAGTCCCACCGACAGGGCCGATAGCAATCAGCCCCAGCATTTT; CDR3 protein: CASSPTDRADSNQPQHF
D gene: -; J gene: TRBJ1-2; V gene: TRBV6-1; clone size: -; CDR3 DNA: TGTGCCAGCAGTGATGCAGTGAGGGGCTATGGCTACACCTTC; CDR3 protein: CASSDAVRGYGYTF
D gene: TRBD1; J gene: TRBJ1-6; V gene: TRBV6-1; clone size: many; CDR3 DNA: TGTGCCAGCAGTGATCGAACAGGGGTTAGCCCCTATAATTCACCCCTCCACTTT; CDR3 protein: CASSDRTGVSPYNSPLHF
D gene: -; J gene: TRBJ1-1; V gene: TRBV19; clone size: -; CDR3 DNA: TGTGCCAGTAGTATGGGCCCGCGAAATCCAGCTTTCTTT; CDR3 protein: CASSMGPRNPAFF
D gene: -; J gene: TRBJ2-2; V gene: TRBV28; clone size: -; CDR3 DNA: TGTGCCAGCAGTTTGAGGTTAAACGGGGAGCTGTTTTTT; CDR3 protein: CASSLRLNGELFF
D gene: TRBD1; J gene: TRBJ2-7; V gene: TRBV28; clone size: many; CDR3 DNA: TGTGCCAGCAGTTTATCGGGACAGCGGTCCTACGAGCAGTACTTC; CDR3 protein: CASSLSGQRSYEQYF
D gene: -; J gene: TRBJ1-1; V gene: TRBV28; clone size: many; CDR3 DNA: TGTGCCAGCAGGCGCCGGACTCCCGGCGGTGAAGCTTTCTTT; CDR3 protein: CASRRRTPGGEAFF
D gene: TRBD2; J gene: TRBJ2-7; V gene: TRBV27; clone size: -; CDR3 DNA: TGTGCCAGCAGCCCGGACGTGGCTAGCGGGACTTGGTGGGAGCAGTACTTC; CDR3 protein: CASSPDVASGTWWEQYF
D gene: -; J gene: TRBJ1-6; V gene: TRBV5-1; clone size: many; CDR3 DNA: TGCGCCAGCAGCTTGTATGCGAGCTCCTATAATTCACCCCTCCACTTT; CDR3 protein: CASSLYASSYNSPLHF
D gene: -; J gene: TRBJ1-1; V gene: TRBV6-1; clone size: -; CDR3 DNA: TGTGCCAGCAGTCCTTACGTGAGGAGTGCTTTCTTT; CDR3 protein: CASSPYVRSAFF
D gene: -; J gene: TRBJ2-5; V gene: TRBV6-2/TRBV6-3; clone size: -; CDR3 DNA: TGTGCCAGCAGTTACCTAGTCCTTATGGCAGAGACCCAGTACTTC; CDR3 protein: CASSYLVLMAETQYF
D gene: -; J gene: TRBJ2-2; V gene: TRBV6-2/TRBV6-3; clone size: few; CDR3 DNA: TGTGCCAGCAGTTACCAAGCGAGCGGAGCGACGAACACCGGGGAGCTGTTTTTT; CDR3 protein: CASSYQASGATNTGELFF
D gene: -; J gene: TRBJ2-2; V gene: TRBV30; clone size: many; CDR3 DNA: TGTGCCTGGGGGGCCGGCCCCCGAAACACCGGGGAGCTGTTTTTT; CDR3 protein: CAWGAGPRNTGELFF
D gene: TRBD1; J gene: TRBJ1-2; V gene: TRBV28; clone size: few; CDR3 DNA: TGTGCCAGCAGCAAAGCCGGGACAGCTAACTATGGCTACACCTTC; CDR3 protein: CASSKAGTANYGYTF
D gene: -; J gene: TRBJ2-5; V gene: TRBV2; clone size: -; CDR3 DNA: TGTGCCAGCAGCGAGGGGACCACCCGCCGGGAGACCCAGTACTTC; CDR3 protein: CASSEGTTRRETQYF
D gene: -; J gene: TRBJ2-2; V gene: TRBV12-5; clone size: -; CDR3 DNA: TGTGCTAGTGTCCACGCGAACACCGGGGAGCTGTTTTTT; CDR3 protein: CASVHANTGELFF
D gene: TRBD1; J gene: TRBJ2-5; V gene: TRBV10-2; clone size: many; CDR3 DNA: TGCGCCAGCAGACACGGACAGGGCCAGACCCAGTACTTC; CDR3 protein: CASRHGQGQTQYF
D gene: -; J gene: TRBJ1-1; V gene: TRBV30; clone size: -; CDR3 DNA: TGTGCCTGGAGTGTAGGAGCCTCTGAAGCTTTCTTT; CDR3 protein: CAWSVGASEAFF
D gene: TRBD2; J gene: TRBJ2-7; V gene: TRBV7-9; clone size: many; CDR3 DNA: TGTGCCAGCAGCTCCGGGACTAGCATAACCTACGAGCAGTACTTC; CDR3 protein: CASSSGTSITYEQYF
D gene: -; J gene: TRBJ1-1; V gene: TRBV6-5; clone size: -; CDR3 DNA: TGTGCCAGCAGTTTGGCGGGTTTCACTGAAGCTTTCTTT; CDR3 protein: CASSLAGFTEAFF
D gene: -; J gene: TRBJ2-5; V gene: TRBV7-9; clone size: many; CDR3 DNA: TGTGCCAGCAGCTTACAAACAGGGATTTACGAGACCCAGTACTTC; CDR3 protein: CASSLQTGIYETQYF
D gene: TRBD2; J gene: TRBJ2-5; V gene: TRBV6-5; clone size: many; CDR3 DNA: TGTGCCAGCAGTTTGGGGGAGACTAGCGGGAGATGGGAGACCCAGTACTTC; CDR3 protein: CASSLGETSGRWETQYF
D gene: -; J gene: TRBJ2-7; V gene: TRBV28; clone size: many; CDR3 DNA: TGTGCCAGCAGTTTGTGGCAGGGGTCCTACGAGCAGTACTTC; CDR3 protein: CASSLWQGSYEQYF
D gene: -; J gene: TRBJ1-5; V gene: TRBV15; clone size: many; CDR3 DNA: TGTGCCACCAGCAAATCGAAGGGGGTTTCGCATCAGCCCCAGCATTTT; CDR3 protein: CATSKSKGVSHQPQHF
D gene: -; J gene: TRBJ2-5; V gene: TRBV28; clone size: -; CDR3 DNA: TGTGCCAGCAGTCCTCAGGGGCTACAAGAGACCCAGTACTTC; CDR3 protein: CASSPQGLQETQYF